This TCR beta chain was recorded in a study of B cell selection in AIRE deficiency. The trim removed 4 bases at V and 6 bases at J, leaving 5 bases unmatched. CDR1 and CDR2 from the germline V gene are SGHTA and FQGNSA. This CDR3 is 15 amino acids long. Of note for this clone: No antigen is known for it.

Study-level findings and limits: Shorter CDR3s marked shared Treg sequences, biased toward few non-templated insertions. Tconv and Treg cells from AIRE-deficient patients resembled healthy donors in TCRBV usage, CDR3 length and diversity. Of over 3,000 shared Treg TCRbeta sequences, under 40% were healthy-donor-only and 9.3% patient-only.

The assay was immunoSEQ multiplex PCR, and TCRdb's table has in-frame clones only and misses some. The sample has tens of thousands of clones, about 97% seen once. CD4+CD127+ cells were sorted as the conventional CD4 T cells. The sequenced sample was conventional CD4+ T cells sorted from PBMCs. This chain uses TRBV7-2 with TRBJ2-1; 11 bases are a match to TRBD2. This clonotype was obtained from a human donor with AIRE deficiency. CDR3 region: CASSSTSGAPNEQFF. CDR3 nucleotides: TGTGCCAGCAGCTCGACTAGCGGGGCTCCCAATGAGCAGTTCTTC.